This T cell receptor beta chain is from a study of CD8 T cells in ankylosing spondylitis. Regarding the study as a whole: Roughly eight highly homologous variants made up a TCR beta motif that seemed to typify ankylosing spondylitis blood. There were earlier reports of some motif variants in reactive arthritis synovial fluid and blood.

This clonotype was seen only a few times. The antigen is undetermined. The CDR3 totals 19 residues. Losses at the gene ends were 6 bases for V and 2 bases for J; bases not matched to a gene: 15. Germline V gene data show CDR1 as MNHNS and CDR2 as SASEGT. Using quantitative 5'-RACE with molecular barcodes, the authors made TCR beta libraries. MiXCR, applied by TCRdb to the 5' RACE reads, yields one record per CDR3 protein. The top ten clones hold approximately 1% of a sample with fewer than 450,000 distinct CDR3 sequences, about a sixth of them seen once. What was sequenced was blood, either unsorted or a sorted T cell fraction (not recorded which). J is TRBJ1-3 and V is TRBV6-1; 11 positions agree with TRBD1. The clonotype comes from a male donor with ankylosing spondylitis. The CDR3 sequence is CASRTTPPGQGVAGNTIYF. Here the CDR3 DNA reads TGTGCCAGCAGAACTACCCCACCGGGACAGGGGGTCGCTGGAAACACCATATATTTT.